A single sample gave rise to the 6 T cell receptor beta chains below, sequenced in a study of Graves' ophthalmopathy and Graves' hyperthyroidism. Amplification from RNA transcripts yielded the TCR beta CDR3 regions. Second-round multiplex PCR followed a first-round RT-PCR using HTBI primers. TCRdb used MiXCR to reprocess the multiplex PCR reads, holding one entry per CDR3 protein. Among under 350,000 distinct CDR3 sequences listed, 15% to 20% were seen once. Sequences were obtained from peripheral blood. These receptors all come from an adult man with Graves' ophthalmopathy.

In the case of this clonotype: This may stem from a read error, because a much larger clone lies one nucleotide away. This is likely a read error, given that the CDR3 carries no conserved phenylalanine or tryptophan at its end. This chain connects TRBV7-2 to TRBJ1-2, with D perhaps matching TRBD1 (6 bases). Germline CDR1 reads SGHTA; CDR2 reads FQGNSA. The V end lost 3 bases, the J end lost 8 bases, and 13 bases lay between the germline ends. The CDR3 spans 13 residues. CDR3 residues: CASSFPGAQGYTL. The CDR3 region has the DNA TGTGCCAGCAGCTTTCCGGGGGCGCAAGGCTACACCCTC.

This clonotype was counted at least ten times. The chain has TRBV20-1 and TRBJ2-7; 13 bases fit TRBD2. The CDR3 is 15 residues long. CDR1 is DFQATT and CDR2 is SNEGSKA in the germline V gene (reference sequence). With 6 bases clipped from V and 1 base from J, the junction kept 6 bases outside the gene matches. In DNA form, the CDR3 reads TGCAGTGCGCCTACTAGCGGGGGGGCGTCCTACGAGCAGTACTTC. Translated, it gives CSAPTSGGASYEQYF.

The V and J genes are TRBV28 and TRBJ2-5; 8 bases fit TRBD2. The V gene's germline CDR1 is MDHEN and CDR2 SYDVKM. After removal of 6 bases from V and 5 bases from J, the junction contained 14 bases not matched to a gene. The CDR3 runs to 16 residues. The CDR3 reads CASRPPRGGRGETQYF. The CDR3 nucleotides read TGTGCCAGCAGACCTCCCCGGGGGGGGCGGGGGGAGACCCAGTACTTC. The full variable domain, rest sourced from reference TRBV28 and TRBJ2-5, is DVKVTQSSRYLVKRTGEKVFLECVQDMDHENMFWYRQDPGLGLRLIYFSYDVKMKEKGDIPEGYSVSREKKERFSLILESASTNQTSMYLCASRPPRGGRGETQYFGPGTRLLVL.

This clonotype has a count of ten or more. This rearrangement joins TRBV6-2 or TRBV6-3 to TRBJ2-2; possibly TRBD1 or TRBD2 for D (5 bases each). V lost 5 bases, J lost 3 bases, and 10 bases lay in between. CDR3 length: 14 amino acids. Germline V gene lookup returns CDR1 MNHEY and CDR2 SVGEGT. The CDR3 region is CASSGGRDTGELFF. CDR3 bases: TGTGCCAGCAGTGGGGGAAGAGACACCGGGGAGCTGTTTTTT.

This clonotype was recorded at least ten times. The J gene is TRBJ2-7, the V gene TRBV5-4; 8 nucleotides match TRBD2. Germline CDR1 is SGHNT and CDR2 is YYREEE (reference sequence). Unmatched junction bases numbered 10, after V lost 4 bases and J lost 1 base. This CDR3 comprises 16 residues. The CDR3 nucleotides are TGTGCCAGCAGCCCCGAGGGCAGCGGGAGTTCCTACGAGCAGTACTTC. Translation: CASSPEGSGSSYEQYF.

At least ten counts were recorded for this clonotype. The chain is built from TRBV9 and TRBJ2-5; D unresolved. This CDR3 has 14 amino acids. Trimming removed 0 bases from V and 0 bases from J, with 6 bases in between. Germline V gene data show CDR1 as SGDLS and CDR2 as YYNGEE. The CDR3 sequence: CASSVGRYQETQYF. For the CDR3, the DNA is TGTGCCAGCAGCGTAGGTCGGTACCAAGAGACCCAGTACTTC.